The sequence of this T cell receptor (beta chain) was determined in a study of CD8+ T cells in alopecia areata. In each case, RNA was isolated and then reverse transcribed into cDNA as the sequencing template. Here immunoSEQ multiplex PCR was the method, and the copy in TCRdb shows in-frame clones only, minus some. The table records around 100,000 clones, 70% to 80% of them present only once. Described treatment: oral pan-JAK inhibitor, 5-10 mg twice daily. The CDR3 is 14 amino acids. V lost 4 bases and J lost 7, with 16 bases in between. In germline, CDR1 is SGHVS, CDR2 FNYEAQ. The origin of this receptor is a human donor with alopecia areata. This chain uses TRBV7-6 with TRBJ1-1; perhaps TRBD1 as D (5 bases). The sample was CD8+ T cells sorted from blood, taken at approximately week 42, from a patient treated with tofacitinib. The CDR3, as DNA: TGTGCCAGCAGCTCCTCCGGGGGGTCTAATGAAGCTTTCTTT. Translating it yields CASSSSGGSNEAFF.